This T cell receptor (beta chain) derives from a study of blood T cell repertoires in COVID-19. In the original processing: Reference gene primer amplification yielded estimated nucleated cell counts. Assay used: immunoSEQ multiplex PCR; TCRdb lists only in-frame clones, some missing. D and trimming come from the DNA, and the V and J calls and clone size come from that table. The table shows fewer than 350,000 clones, with approximately 88% occurring only once. CDR3 length: 14 amino acids. Trimming cost V 6 bases and J 7 bases; bases outside gene matches: 6. Germline loops: CDR1 SGHTA, CDR2 FQGNSA. The chain employs TRBV7-2 and TRBJ1-2, with 12 bases lining up with TRBD1. This sequence originates from a middle-aged woman who had recovered from COVID-19. The sequenced sample consisted of PBMCs or T cells enriched from blood (not recorded which). The CDR3 here is CASRGDRGLGGYTF. CDR3 nucleotides: TGTGCCAGCAGGGGGGACAGGGGGCTGGGTGGCTACACCTTC. The whole variable domain, remainder taken from reference TRBV7-2 and TRBJ1-2, is GAGVSQSPSNKVTEKGKDVELRCDPISGHTALYWYRQSLGQGLEFLIYFQGNSAPDKSGLPSDRFSAERTGGSVSTLTIQRTQQEDSAVYLCASRGDRGLGGYTFGSGTRLTVV.